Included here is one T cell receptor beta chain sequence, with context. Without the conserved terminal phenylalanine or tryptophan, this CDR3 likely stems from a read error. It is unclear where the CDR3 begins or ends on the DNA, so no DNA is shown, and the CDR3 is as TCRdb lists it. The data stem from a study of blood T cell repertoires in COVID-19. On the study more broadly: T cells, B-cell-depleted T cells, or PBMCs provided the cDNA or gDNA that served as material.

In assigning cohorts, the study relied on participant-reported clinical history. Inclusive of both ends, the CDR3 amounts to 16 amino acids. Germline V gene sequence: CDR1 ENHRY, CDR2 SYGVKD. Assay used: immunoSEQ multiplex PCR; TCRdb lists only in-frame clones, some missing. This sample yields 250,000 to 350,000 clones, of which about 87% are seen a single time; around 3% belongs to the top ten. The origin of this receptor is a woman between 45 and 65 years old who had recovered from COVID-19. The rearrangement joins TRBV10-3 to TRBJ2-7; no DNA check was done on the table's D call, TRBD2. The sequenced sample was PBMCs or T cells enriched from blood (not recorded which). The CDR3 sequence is CAISPVTYEQYFGFLY.